This record looks at one T cell receptor beta chain sequence and its context. Its antigen remains unknown. A much larger clone lies one base from this, so it may be a read error. The data originate from a study of T-cell reconstitution after alpha-beta-depleted transplantation in children. Study results and caveats: Alpha-beta T cells present about two months after transplant were reported to originate from several hundred expanded graft clones. Counts and diversity of T cells one year after transplant came mostly from newly produced T cells.

Library preparation (for TCRbeta) was performed with unique molecular identifiers. TCRdb independently ran MiXCR on the PCR reads; one entry per CDR3 protein. This sample has about 160,000 distinct CDR3 sequences, with 11% found just once. The CDR3 covers 14 residues. This specimen consisted of PBMCs, obtained before TCRalphabeta/CD19-depleted stem cell transplant. The genes are TRBV12-3 or TRBV12-4 and TRBJ2-5; D is perhaps TRBD1 or TRBD2 (5 bases each). The source of this sequence is a boy aged 2-9 years with acute myeloid leukemia, due to receive a stem cell transplant. Here the CDR3 DNA reads TGTGCCAGCAGTTCCTACACGGGGCAAGAGACCCAGTACTTT. Amino acid sequence: CASSSYTGQETQYF.